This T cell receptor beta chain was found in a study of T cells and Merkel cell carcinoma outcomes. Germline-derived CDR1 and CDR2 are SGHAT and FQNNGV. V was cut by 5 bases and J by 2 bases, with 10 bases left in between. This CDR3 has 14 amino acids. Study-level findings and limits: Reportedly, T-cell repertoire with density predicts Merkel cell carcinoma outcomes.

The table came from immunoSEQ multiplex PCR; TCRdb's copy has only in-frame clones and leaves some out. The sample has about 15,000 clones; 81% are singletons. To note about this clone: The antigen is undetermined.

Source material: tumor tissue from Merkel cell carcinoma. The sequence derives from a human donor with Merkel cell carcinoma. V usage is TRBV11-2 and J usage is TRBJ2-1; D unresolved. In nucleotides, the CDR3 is TGTGCCAGCAGCATGTTCGGCACCTACAATGAGCAGTTCTTC. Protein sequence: CASSMFGTYNEQFF.